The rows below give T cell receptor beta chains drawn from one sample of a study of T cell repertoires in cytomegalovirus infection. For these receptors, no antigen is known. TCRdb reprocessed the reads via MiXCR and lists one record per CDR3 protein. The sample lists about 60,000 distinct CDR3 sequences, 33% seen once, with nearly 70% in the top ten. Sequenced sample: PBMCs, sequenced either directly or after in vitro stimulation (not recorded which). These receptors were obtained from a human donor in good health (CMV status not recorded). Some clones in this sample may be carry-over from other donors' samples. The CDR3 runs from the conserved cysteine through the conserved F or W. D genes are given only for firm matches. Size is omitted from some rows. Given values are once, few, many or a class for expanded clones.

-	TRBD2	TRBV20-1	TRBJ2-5	CSAPSGGRETQYF	TGCAGTGCCCCTAGCGGGGGAAGGGAGACCCAGTACTTC
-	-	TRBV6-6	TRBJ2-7	CASSHREYEQYF	TGTGCCAGCAGCCACAGAGAATACGAGCAGTACTTC
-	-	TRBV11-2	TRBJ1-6	CASNPIVTLDSPLHF	TGTGCCAGCAACCCTATTGTGACTTTAGATTCACCCCTCCACTTT
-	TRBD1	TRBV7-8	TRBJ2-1	CASSFYRDRGSGEQFF	TGTGCCAGCAGCTTTTACCGGGACAGGGGGAGTGGTGAGCAGTTCTTC
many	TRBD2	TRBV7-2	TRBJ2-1	CASSLGSSGSGYEQFF	TGTGCCAGCAGCTTAGGTTCTAGCGGGAGCGGGTATGAGCAGTTCTTC
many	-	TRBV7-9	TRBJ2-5	CASSRADSIPETQYF	TGTGCCAGCAGCCGGGCGGACAGTATCCCAGAGACCCAGTACTTC
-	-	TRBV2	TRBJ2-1	CASSDLGSSYNEQFF	TGTGCCAGCAGTGATCTTGGGAGCTCCTACAATGAGCAGTTCTTC
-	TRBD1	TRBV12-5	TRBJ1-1	CASGLAVRGTEVRSFRNTEAFF	TGTGCTAGTGGTTTGGCCGTACGTGGGACAGAGGTGCGGTCGTTTAGGAACACTGAAGCTTTCTTT
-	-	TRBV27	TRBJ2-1	CASSFGPSLVWDEQFF	TGTGCCAGCAGTTTCGGTCCTAGCCTGGTCTGGGATGAGCAGTTCTTC
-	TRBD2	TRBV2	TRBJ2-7	CASSDAWRGAYEQYF	TGTGCCAGCAGTGACGCTTGGCGGGGGGCCTACGAGCAGTACTTC
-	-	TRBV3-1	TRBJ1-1	CASSQDPRGTFF	TGTGCCAGCAGCCAAGATCCAAGAGGGACTTTCTTT
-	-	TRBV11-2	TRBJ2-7	CASSLGRLSSYEQYF	TGTGCCAGCAGCTTAGGGCGACTGAGCTCCTACGAGCAGTACTTC
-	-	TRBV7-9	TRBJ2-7	CASSLVGGSFSEQYF	TGTGCCAGCAGCTTAGTGGGTGGGAGCTTCTCCGAGCAGTACTTC
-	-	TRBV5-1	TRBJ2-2	CASSLLGAGTGELFF	TGCGCCAGCAGCTTGCTGGGGGCTGGGACCGGGGAGCTGTTTTTT
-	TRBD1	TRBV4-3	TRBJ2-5	CASSLNPGQGAETQYF	TGCGCCAGCAGCCTTAACCCGGGACAGGGGGCCGAGACCCAGTACTTC
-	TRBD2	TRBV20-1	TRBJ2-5	CSARLAAGVQETQYF	TGCAGTGCTAGGCTAGCGGCGGGAGTACAAGAGACCCAGTACTTC
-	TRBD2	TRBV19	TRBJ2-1	CASSPLGLAGELGNEQFF	TGTGCCAGTAGTCCCCTCGGACTAGCGGGAGAGTTAGGAAATGAGCAGTTCTTC
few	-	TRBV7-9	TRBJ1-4	CASSLERVGTAKLFF	TGTGCCAGCAGCTTAGAAAGAGTGGGCACGGCAAAACTGTTTTTT
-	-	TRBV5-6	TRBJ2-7	CASSLVSGGSYEQYF	TGTGCCAGCAGCTTGGTTAGCGGAGGGTCCTACGAGCAGTACTTC
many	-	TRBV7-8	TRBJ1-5	CASSLAAGENQPQHF	TGTGCCAGCAGCTTAGCAGCAGGGGAGAATCAGCCCCAGCATTTT
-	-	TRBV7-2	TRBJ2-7	CASSSIGEQYF	TGTGCCAGCAGCTCAATCGGGGAGCAGTACTTC
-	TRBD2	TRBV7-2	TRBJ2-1	CASSSSLLAGESNEQFF	TGTGCCAGCAGCTCCAGCCTTCTAGCGGGAGAGAGCAATGAGCAGTTCTTC
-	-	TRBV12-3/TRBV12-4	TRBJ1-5	CASSHRVGAGNQPQHF	TGTGCCAGCAGTCATCGCGTGGGAGCAGGCAATCAGCCCCAGCATTTT
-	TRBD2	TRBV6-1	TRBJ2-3	CASSRLAGDTDTQYF	TGTGCCAGCAGCAGACTAGCGGGGGACACAGATACGCAGTATTTT
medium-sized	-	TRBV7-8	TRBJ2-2	CASSPLTLANTGELFF	TGTGCCAGCAGCCCGCTGACACTAGCCAACACCGGGGAGCTGTTTTTT
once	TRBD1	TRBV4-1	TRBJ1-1	CASSQSPGQGWTEAFF	TGCGCCAGCAGCCAGTCTCCGGGACAGGGTTGGACTGAAGCTTTCTTT
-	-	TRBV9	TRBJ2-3	CASSGTVLTDTQYF	TGTGCCAGCAGCGGGACGGTTCTGACAGATACGCAGTATTTT
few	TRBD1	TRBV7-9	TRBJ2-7	CASSASGTGVREQYF	TGTGCCAGCAGCGCCTCCGGGACAGGGGTGAGAGAGCAGTACTTC
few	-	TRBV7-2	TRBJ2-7	CASSLNYIYEQYF	TGTGCCAGCAGCTTGAACTACATCTACGAGCAGTACTTC
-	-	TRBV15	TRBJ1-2	CATSLDRSSGGYTF	TGTGCCACCAGTTTGGACAGATCCTCAGGTGGCTACACCTTC
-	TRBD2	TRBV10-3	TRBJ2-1	CAISDPLTSGRHNEQFF	TGTGCCATCAGTGACCCTCTGACTAGCGGGAGACACAATGAGCAGTTCTTC
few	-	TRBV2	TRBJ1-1	CASSVSRLNTEAFF	TGTGCCAGCAGTGTAAGCCGACTTAACACTGAAGCTTTCTTT
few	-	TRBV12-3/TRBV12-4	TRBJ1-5	CASSLWLSNQPQHF	TGTGCCAGCAGTTTATGGCTTAGCAATCAGCCCCAGCATTTT
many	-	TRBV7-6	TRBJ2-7	CASSAHLGGPSYEQYF	TGTGCCAGCAGCGCTCACCTTGGGGGGCCCAGCTACGAGCAGTACTTC
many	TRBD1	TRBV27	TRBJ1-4	CASRPTGFHDEKLFF	TGTGCCAGCAGACCGACAGGGTTCCATGATGAAAAACTGTTTTTT
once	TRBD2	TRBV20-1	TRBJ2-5	CSASLGTSWQTQYF	TGCAGTGCTAGCCTTGGGACTAGCTGGCAGACCCAGTACTTC
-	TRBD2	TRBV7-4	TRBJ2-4	CASALLAGGNIQYF	TGTGCCAGCGCCCTGCTAGCGGGAGGTAACATTCAGTACTTC